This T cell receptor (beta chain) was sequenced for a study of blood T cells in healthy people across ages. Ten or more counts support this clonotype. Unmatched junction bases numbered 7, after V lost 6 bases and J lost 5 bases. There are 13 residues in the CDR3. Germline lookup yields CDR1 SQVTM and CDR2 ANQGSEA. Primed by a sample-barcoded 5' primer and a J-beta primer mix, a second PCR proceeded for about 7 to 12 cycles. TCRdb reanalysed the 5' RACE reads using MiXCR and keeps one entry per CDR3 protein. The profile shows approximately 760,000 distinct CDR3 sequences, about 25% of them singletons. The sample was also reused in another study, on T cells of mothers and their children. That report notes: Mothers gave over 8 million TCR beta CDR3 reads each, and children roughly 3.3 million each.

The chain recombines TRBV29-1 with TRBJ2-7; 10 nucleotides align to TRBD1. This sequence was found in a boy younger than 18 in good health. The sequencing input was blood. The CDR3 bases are TGCAGCGTCTCCGGGACAGGGGCAAACGAGCAGTACTTC. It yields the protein CSVSGTGANEQYF.